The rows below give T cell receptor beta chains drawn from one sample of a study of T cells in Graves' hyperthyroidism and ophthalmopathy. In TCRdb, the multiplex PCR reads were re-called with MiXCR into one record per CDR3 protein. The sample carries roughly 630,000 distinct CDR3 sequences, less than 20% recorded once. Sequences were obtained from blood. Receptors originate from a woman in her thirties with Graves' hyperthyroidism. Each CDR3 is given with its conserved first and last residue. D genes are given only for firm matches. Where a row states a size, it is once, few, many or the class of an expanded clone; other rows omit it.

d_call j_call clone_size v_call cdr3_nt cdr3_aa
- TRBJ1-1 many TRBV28 TGTGCCAGCAGTTCGCCCGGGACCCCTATGAACACTGAAGCTTTCTTT CASSSPGTPMNTEAFF
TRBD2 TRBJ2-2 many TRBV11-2 TGTGCCAGCAGCTTCCCTGGACTAGCGGGAGTTCCCGGGGAGCTGTTTTTT CASSFPGLAGVPGELFF
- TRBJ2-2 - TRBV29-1 TGCAGCGTTCCGGGGGCAGAGCCGACCGGGGAGCTGTTTTTT CSVPGAEPTGELFF
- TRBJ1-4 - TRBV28 TGTGCCAGCAGCTCCAACTATGAAAAACTGTTTTTT CASSSNYEKLFF
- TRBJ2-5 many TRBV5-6 TGTGCCAGCAGCTTGGAGACTAGAGTTTTTGAGACCCAGTACTTC CASSLETRVFETQYF
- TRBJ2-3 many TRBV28 TGTGCCAGCAGCTACATCACGACAGATACGCAGTATTTT CASSYITTDTQYF
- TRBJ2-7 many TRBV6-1 TGTGCCAGCAGCCGCGACGAGGGGAGCTCCTACGAGCAGTACTTC CASSRDEGSSYEQYF
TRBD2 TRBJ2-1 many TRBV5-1 TGCGCCAGCAGCTCCGGACTAGCGGGATTCTATGAGCAGTTCTTC CASSSGLAGFYEQFF
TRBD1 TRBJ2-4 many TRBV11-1 TGTGCCAGCAGCTCCCGGACAGGGGGAGCCAAAAACATTCAGTACTTC CASSSRTGGAKNIQYF
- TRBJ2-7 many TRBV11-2 TGTGCCAGCAGCTTAGTGGGAGACAACTACGAGCAGTACTTC CASSLVGDNYEQYF
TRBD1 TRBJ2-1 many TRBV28 TGTGCCAGCAGTCCAACTTCTCCCCCGGGACAGGGGACATACAATGAGCAGTTCTTC CASSPTSPPGQGTYNEQFF
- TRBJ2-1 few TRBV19 TGTGCCAGTAGAGACAGGCACAATGACAGGTCGGGGCAGTTCTTC CASRDRHNDRSGQFF
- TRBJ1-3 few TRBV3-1 TGTGCCAGCAGCCATCAGGGGACTGGAAACACCATATATTTT CASSHQGTGNTIYF
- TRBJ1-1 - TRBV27 TGTGCCAGCAGTCCGAGAAGAACGAACACTGAAGCTTTCTTT CASSPRRTNTEAFF
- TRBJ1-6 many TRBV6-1 TGTGCCAGCAGAGCCGACGGGTCCTATAATTCACCCCTCCACTTT CASRADGSYNSPLHF
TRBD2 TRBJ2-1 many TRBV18 TGTGCCAGCTCACCAAGCGGGGGGCCCAACAATGAGCAGTTCTTC CASSPSGGPNNEQFF
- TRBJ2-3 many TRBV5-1 TGCGCCAGCAGCCTCGCGGAGCCTCGCACAGATACGCAGTATTTT CASSLAEPRTDTQYF
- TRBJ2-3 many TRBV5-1 TGCGCCAGCAGCTTGAGGGTTACCGCCACCTCCACAGATACGCAGTATTTT CASSLRVTATSTDTQYF
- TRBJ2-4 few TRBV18 TGTGCCAGCTCACCACGGTCAGGAGTTGCCAAAAACATTCAGTACTTC CASSPRSGVAKNIQYF
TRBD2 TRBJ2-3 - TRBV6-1 TGTGCCAGCAGCCTGATAGCGGGAGGGCCCCTGGGTAACACAGATACGCAGTATTTT CASSLIAGGPLGNTDTQYF
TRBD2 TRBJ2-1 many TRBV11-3 TGTGCCAGCAGCCCAGGGACTAGCGGGAGTGATGAGCAGTTCTTC CASSPGTSGSDEQFF
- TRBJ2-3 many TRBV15 TGTGCCACCAGCAGCGAACCCACAGATACGCAGTATTTT CATSSEPTDTQYF
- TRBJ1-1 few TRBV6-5 TGTGCCAGCAGTTACCGAACACCGGGACACGTTACACTTTTGAACACTGAAGCTTTCTTT CASSYRTPGHVTLLNTEAFF
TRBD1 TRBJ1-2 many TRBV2 TGTGCCAGCAGAGACCCTACGACAGGGTGGTATGGCTACACCTTC CASRDPTTGWYGYTF
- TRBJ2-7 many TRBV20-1 TGCAGTGCTAGGACCGGGACCCGGACGGCGTACGAGCAGTACTTC CSARTGTRTAYEQYF
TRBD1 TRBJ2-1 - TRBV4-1 TGCGCCAGTAGTACAGGGGGAATCCCCGATGAGCAGTTCTTC CASSTGGIPDEQFF
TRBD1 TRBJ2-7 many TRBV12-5 TGTGCTAGTGGTCCCCGAGCCCCCGGGACAGGAGACTACGAGCAGTACTTC CASGPRAPGTGDYEQYF
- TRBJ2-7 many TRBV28 TGTGCCAGCAGTTTAGGGCTTCGAACCTACGAGCAGTACTTC CASSLGLRTYEQYF
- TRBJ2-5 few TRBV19 TGTGCCAGTAGTATGGCCCCCCGGACTCAGGCGGAGACCCAGTACTTC CASSMAPRTQAETQYF
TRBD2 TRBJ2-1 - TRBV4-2 TGTGCCAGCAGCCAAGCGAAGACTAGCGGGAGCAATGAGCAGTTCTTC CASSQAKTSGSNEQFF
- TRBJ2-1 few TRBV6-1 TGTGCCAGCAGTGAGACTGCGACCCAATCCAATGAGCAGTTCTTC CASSETATQSNEQFF
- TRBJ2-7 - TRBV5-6 TGTGCCAGCAGCTTGGGATTTGAACGGGACGACGAGCAGTACTTC CASSLGFERDDEQYF
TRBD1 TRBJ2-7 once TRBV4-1 TGCGCCAGCAGCCAAGAGGGGACAGGGTTCCACGAGCAGTACTTC CASSQEGTGFHEQYF
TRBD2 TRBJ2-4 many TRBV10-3 TGTGCCACCGGACTAGCGGGATGGGCCAAAAACATTCAGTACTTC CATGLAGWAKNIQYF
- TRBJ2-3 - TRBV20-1 TGCAGTGCGGAGGGGCGGGACGGTCAAGATACGCAGTATTTT CSAEGRDGQDTQYF
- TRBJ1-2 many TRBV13 TGTGCCAGCAGCTTAGCCCGTCACAGCTATGGCTACACCTTC CASSLARHSYGYTF
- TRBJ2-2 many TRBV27 TGTGCCAGCGGGGCGGGGGAGCTGTTTTTT CASGAGELFF
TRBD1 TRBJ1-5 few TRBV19 TGTGCCAGTAGGGACAGGGTACGCAATCAGCCCCAGCATTTT CASRDRVRNQPQHF
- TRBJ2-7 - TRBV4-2 TGTGCCAGCAGCCAAGTTGGGACCTACGAGCAGTACTTC CASSQVGTYEQYF
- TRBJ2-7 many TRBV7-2 TGTGCCAGCAGCACCGACTACATCGGCGAGCAGTACTTC CASSTDYIGEQYF
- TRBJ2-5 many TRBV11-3 TGTGCCAGCAGCTTAGGGCAGGGCCTCCAAGAGACCCAGTACTTC CASSLGQGLQETQYF
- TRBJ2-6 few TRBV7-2 TGTGCCAGCAGCCCTACGGACAGTTTAGACCGCTCTGGGGCCAACGTCCTGACTTTC CASSPTDSLDRSGANVLTF
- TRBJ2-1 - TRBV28 TGTGCCAGCAGTCCATCCTTCCGAAGCTCCTACAATGAGCAGTTCTTC CASSPSFRSSYNEQFF
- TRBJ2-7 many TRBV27 TGTGCCAGCAGTTTATCGGGTGTGGGAGCAACCTACGAGCAGTACTTC CASSLSGVGATYEQYF
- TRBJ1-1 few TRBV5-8 TGTGCCAGCAGCTTGGTGTCTTCGGGTACTGAAGCTTTCTTT CASSLVSSGTEAFF
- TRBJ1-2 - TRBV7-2 TGTGCCAGCAGCTCAGATATGGGCACTCGAAGTGGCACCTTC CASSSDMGTRSGTF
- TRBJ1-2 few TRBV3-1 TGTGCCAGCAGCCAAGAAGGGGGTTTGAGTGGCTACACCTTC CASSQEGGLSGYTF
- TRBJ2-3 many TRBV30 TGTGCCTGGAGTGTTTCGGGATTAACACCCACAGATACGCAGTATTTT CAWSVSGLTPTDTQYF
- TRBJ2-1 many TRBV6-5 TGTGCCAGCAGTTACCCAGGGGACTACTCCTACAATGAGCAGTTCTTC CASSYPGDYSYNEQFF
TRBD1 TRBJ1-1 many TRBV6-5 TGTGCCAGCAGTTATCACCCTGACAGGGTGGACACTGAAGCTTTCTTT CASSYHPDRVDTEAFF
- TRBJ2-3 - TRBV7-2 TGTGCCAGCAGCTTAGACGATCGCAACCGGGCGCAGTATTTT CASSLDDRNRAQYF
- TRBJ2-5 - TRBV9 TGTGCCAGCAGCGTAGAGGGGGGCCAAGAGACCCAGTACTTC CASSVEGGQETQYF
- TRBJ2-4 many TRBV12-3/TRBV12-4 TGTGCCAGCAGCCTGACAGGATCTCTAGCCAAAAACATTCAGTACTTC CASSLTGSLAKNIQYF
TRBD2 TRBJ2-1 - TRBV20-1 TGCAGTCGTCCTAGCGGCAATGAGCAGTTCTTC CSRPSGNEQFF
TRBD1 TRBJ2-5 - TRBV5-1 TGCGCCAGCAGCTTGGAGGGGACAGTCCAAGAGACCCAGTACTTC CASSLEGTVQETQYF
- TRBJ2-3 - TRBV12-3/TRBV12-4 TGTGCCAGCATCCTAGCGCGGGACACAGATACGCAGTATTTT CASILARDTDTQYF
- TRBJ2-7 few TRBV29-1 TGCAGCGTGGGAGACCCCTCCTACGAGCAGTACTTC CSVGDPSYEQYF
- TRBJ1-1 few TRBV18 TGTGCCAGCTCAGAAATACCGCTCGGGGGGGGCGGTGAAGCTTTCTTT CASSEIPLGGGGEAFF
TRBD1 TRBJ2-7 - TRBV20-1 TGCAGTGCTAGAAACCCCCGGGACAGGTCCTACGAGCAGTACTTC CSARNPRDRSYEQYF